This TCR beta chain comes out of a study of Ad26.COV2.S vaccination and SARS-CoV-2 variants. Study-level findings and limits: Measurements of TCR breadth and depth may have given underestimates of the total T cell responses. Whether participants received vaccine or placebo, their non-spike TCR breadth was similar. Ad26.COV2.S recipients had broader spike-specific TCRs (P = 0.0014). Reportedly, after vaccination the spike-specific CD8+ and CD4+ T cell responses displayed substantial breadth.

Using immunoSEQ multiplex PCR, the repertoire was profiled, and TCRdb retains in-frame clones only, with some absent. The sample has hundreds of thousands of clones, 92% seen once. Deletions cut 3 bases from V and 6 bases from J, with 17 bases between. Germline-derived CDR1 and CDR2 are SGHDN and FVKESK. The CDR3 is 16 residues long. Comments on this clone: What it binds is not known.

This clonotype was obtained from a human donor who had recovered from COVID-19. This chain uses TRBV14 with TRBJ2-2; tentatively, D is TRBD1 or TRBD2 (5 bases each). Specimen: peripheral blood, collected after recovery from COVID-19. For the CDR3, the DNA is TGTGCCAGCAGCCAGGGATGGGGCCTCGGGGCCGGGGAGCTGTTTTTT. Translation gives CASSQGWGLGAGELFF.